Presented here are 13 T cell receptor beta chains from one specimen sequenced in a study of CD8+CD57+ T cells in acquired aplastic anemia. It was patients with CD8+CD57+ cell expansion by flow cytometry who were chosen for sequencing. Template material for TCR beta VDJ and CDR3 profiling consisted of genomic DNA. TCRdb re-derived calls from the reads in MiXCR, one entry per CDR3 protein. The profile shows 120,000 or so distinct CDR3 sequences, approximately 41% of them singletons. The specimen sequenced was sorted CD4+, CD8+, or CD8+CD57+ T cells (not recorded which) from PBMCs. These receptors were taken from a human donor with aplastic anemia.

This clonotype has a count of ten or more. The CDR3 is CASSSGLAGYYNEQFF. CDR3 DNA sequence: TGTGCCAGCAGCTCTGGACTAGCGGGGTACTACAATGAGCAGTTCTTC. The genes are TRBV7-6 and TRBJ2-1, with TRBD2 identical over 12 bases. Losses at the gene ends were 4 bases for V and 3 bases for J; bases not matched to a gene: 4. CDR3 length equals 16 residues. Germline V gene sequence: CDR1 SGHVS, CDR2 FNYEAQ. Full variable domain (outside the CDR3, taken from reference TRBV7-6 and TRBJ2-1): GAGVSQSPRYKVTKRGQDVALRCDPISGHVSLYWYRQALGQGPEFLTYFNYEAQQDKSGLPNDRFSAERPEGSISTLTIQRTEQRDSAMYRCASSSGLAGYYNEQFFGPGTRLTVL.

This clonotype was seen ten or more times. This chain uses TRBV19 with TRBJ2-1; TRBD2 aligns across 9 bases. The CDR3 loop spans 15 amino acids. After removal of 4 bases from V and 6 bases from J, the junction contained 7 bases not matched to a gene. Germline V gives CDR1 LNHDA, CDR2 SQIVND (reference sequence). The CDR3 here is CASSKGRGGLNEQFF. CDR3 DNA sequence: TGTGCCAGTAGTAAGGGGCGGGGGGGCCTCAATGAGCAGTTCTTC.

The chain combines TRBV6-1 with TRBJ2-6; TRBD1 might be the D (6 bases). The germline CDR1 and CDR2 sequences are MNHNS and SASEGT. CDR3 length: 19 amino acids. Between the trimmed V and J ends, which lost 0 bases and 2 bases, there was a span of 17 bases. The CDR3 nucleotides are TGTGCCAGCAGTGAAGCAAGGGGACAATCCTTTCCTGGGGCCAACGTCCTGACTTTC. Its protein product is CASSEARGQSFPGANVLTF.

This clonotype was observed at least ten times. Given a much more abundant clone one base away, this may be a read error. This chain joins TRBV24-1 and TRBJ2-3, with a possible D match to TRBD2 (5 bases). CDR1 and CDR2 from the germline V gene are KGHDR and SFDVKD. The CDR3 is 12 amino acids. This chain's CDR3 is CAASTGTDTQYF. The CDR3 DNA sequence: TGTGCCGCCAGTACGGGAACAGATACGCAGTATTTT.

As to this clonotype: A read error may account for a junction end that differs from germline. This sequence joins TRBV20-1 and TRBJ1-5, with D possibly matching TRBD1 (5 bases). Germline assignment: CDR1 DFQATT and CDR2 SNEGSKA (reference sequence). The CDR3 extends over 11 amino acids. CDR3 in DNA: TGCAGTACCCAGGGCGATCAGCCCCAGCACTTT. Translating gives CSTQGDQPQHF.

For this clonotype: This may be a read error: a much more frequent sequence differs by one nucleotide. The chain has TRBV12-3 or TRBV12-4 and TRBJ1-5, with a tentative D call TRBD1 (5 bases). The CDR3 is 15 residues long. CDR3 residues: CAGSLRGYSNQPQHF. DNA for the CDR3: TGTGCCGGCAGTTTACGGGGGTATAGCAATCAGCCCCAGCATTTT.

The chain links TRBV7-2 to TRBJ1-4; D ambiguous. The CDR3 consists of 13 residues. Germline CDR1 is SGHTA and CDR2 is FQGNSA. Between the trimmed V and J ends, which lost 5 bases and 6 bases, there was a span of 10 bases. CDR3 nucleotide sequence: TGTGCCAGCAGCGGTTTGTGGGATGAAAAACTGTTTTTT. Amino acids: CASSGLWDEKLFF.

The gene calls are TRBV20-1 and TRBJ1-1, with D possibly being TRBD1 (6 bases). The ends were cut back, 3 bases at V and 3 bases at J, with 8 bases in the middle. Germline V lookup: CDR1 DFQATT, CDR2 SNEGSKA (reference sequence). There are 12 residues in the CDR3. CDR3 region: CSASKGDTEAFF. The CDR3 nucleotides read TGCAGTGCTAGTAAGGGGGACACTGAAGCTTTCTTT.

The rearrangement joins TRBV7-2 to TRBJ2-6, with D perhaps TRBD2 (6 bases). V lost 0 bases and J lost 2, with 8 bases in between. The CDR3 sequence is 16 residues long. Germline values: CDR1 SGHTA, CDR2 FQGNSA. The CDR3 sequence is CASSLAGGTGANVLTF. The CDR3 bases are TGTGCCAGCAGCTTAGCAGGAGGGACTGGGGCCAACGTCCTGACTTTC.

This clonotype was counted at least ten times. The DNA of the CDR3 is TGTGCCAGTAGTATCGGGACAGGGTCGGGTCAGCCCCAGCATTTT. This translates into CASSIGTGSGQPQHF. V usage is TRBV19 and J usage is TRBJ1-5; 9 nucleotides agree with TRBD1. The CDR3 is 15 amino acids. Germline trimming cut 3 bases from V and 6 bases from J; bases unmatched to any gene: 6. Looked up from germline, CDR1 is LNHDA and CDR2 is SQIVND (reference sequence).

The chain has TRBV25-1 and TRBJ1-6, with a possible D match to TRBD1 (5 bases). The CDR3 consists of 14 residues. CDR1 and CDR2 from the germline V gene are MGHDK and SYGVNS. CDR3 amino acids: CGTRRGEINSPLHF. In DNA form, the CDR3 reads TGTGGCACCCGACGGGGGGAGATTAATTCACCCCTCCACTTT.

About this clonotype itself: A read error may explain this, as a much larger clone is one base away. CDR3 sequence reads: CSARGSSPNQPQHF. CDR3 sequence (DNA): TGCAGTGCACGGGGTTCCAGCCCTAATCAGCCCCAGCATTTT. V usage is TRBV20-1 and J usage is TRBJ1-5; no definite D call. The germline CDR1 and CDR2 sequences are DFQATT and SNEGSKA (reference sequence). CDR3 size: 14 residues. V lost 6 bases to trimming and J lost 4 bases, with 16 bases between them.

This clonotype was picked up a small number of times. A much more abundant neighbour one base away suggests this may be a read error. The J gene is TRBJ1-3, the V gene TRBV9; D unclear. The length of the CDR3 is 15 residues. CDR1 is SGDLS, CDR2 YYNGEE, per germline. This CDR3 reads CASSVGADQGNTIHF. DNA for the CDR3: TGTGCCAGCAGCGTAGGGGCGGACCAAGGAAACACCATACATTTT.